This T cell receptor beta chain stems from a study of T-cell reconstitution after alpha-beta-depleted transplantation in children (dated by TCRdb to 2016 to 2017). Study-wide context: Using TCR repertoire profiling, the study quantitatively followed how T-cell immune reconstitution unfolded in children after TCRalphabeta/CD19-depleted allogeneic hematopoietic cell transplantation.

This clonotype has a handful of counts. Which antigen it targets is not known. Base qualities are missing; no much larger clone stands one base away. Per the germline V gene, ENHRY is the CDR1 and SYGVKD is the CDR2. From V the trimming removes 2 bases and from J it removes 7 bases, while the gene matches leave 2 bases of the junction unaccounted for. The CDR3 runs 13 amino acids, cysteine and phenylalanine included. Kept here is only the CDR3 DNA, which spans 39 bases and is read in frame from base 1. Preparation of the library involved PCR. For sequencing, an Illumina HiSeq 2500 was employed. To normalize quantification of the TCRbeta repertoire, the TCR libraries were built with molecular barcoding that relied on unique molecular identifiers. TCRdb applied fastp at Q25 and MiXCR to the public reads, then kept only in-frame beta chains. Rows with a matching CDR3 protein are joined into one entry that keeps the most common DNA and genes. The sample records about 400,000 distinct CDR3 sequences, roughly 20% of which are singletons. Approximately 3.8% of the sample goes to the ten largest clones.

The chain is encoded by TRBV10-3 joined to TRBJ1-5, and 7 junction bases match TRBD1. The sequence came from a human donor who donated a stem cell graft to a child with acute myeloid leukemia. The sample in question was PBMCs from the stem cell graft donor, obtained from the stem cell graft. The DNA sequence is TGTGCCATCAGTGAGACAGGGGACCAGCCCCAGCATTTT. The resulting protein is CAISETGDQPQHF.